Listed here are 27 T cell receptor beta chains from one sample, sequenced in a study of CD8 T cells in ankylosing spondylitis. TCRdb fed the 5' RACE reads into MiXCR, producing one record per CDR3 protein. The data hold hundreds of thousands of distinct CDR3 sequences, with around 20% observed a single time. The specimen was blood, either unsorted or a sorted T cell fraction (not recorded which). Every receptor here comes from a female donor with ankylosing spondylitis or in good health (not recorded which).

This clonotype was observed a handful of times. This chain uses TRBV6-5 with TRBJ2-5; D call uncertain. Trimming took off 8 bases at V and 4 bases at J, with 8 bases between the two ends. Germline CDR1 MNHEY, CDR2 SVGAGI. The CDR3 runs 11 residues. CDR3 residues: CASAKGETQYF. DNA of the CDR3: TGTGCCAGCGCGAAAGGAGAGACCCAGTACTTC.

The chain has TRBV11-2 and TRBJ2-7; tentatively, D is TRBD1 or TRBD2 (5 bases each). Germline loops: CDR1 SGHAT, CDR2 FQNNGV. The CDR3 spans 15 residues. Trimming pared 5 bases from V and 6 bases from J, leaving 20 bases between. The CDR3 DNA reads as TGTGCCAGCAGCACACGGGACGCTACTACGAGCGAGCAGTACTTC. Its protein is CASSTRDATTSEQYF. Filled out from reference TRBV11-2 and TRBJ2-7, the complete variable domain reads EAGVAQSPRYKIIEKRQSVAFWCNPISGHATLYWYQQILGQGPKLLIQFQNNGVVDDSQLPKDRFSAERLKGVDSTLKIQPAKLEDSAVYLCASSTRDATTSEQYFGPGTRLTVT.

The chain has TRBV7-2 and TRBJ2-7; the match to TRBD1 covers 7 bases. The V gene's germline CDR1 is SGHTA and CDR2 FQGNSA. V lost 2 bases and J lost 1; bases outside the gene matches: 8. The CDR3 runs 16 residues. CDR3 region: CASSLSRGRRSYEQYF. In DNA, the CDR3 is TGTGCCAGCAGCTTATCGAGGGGGCGAAGATCCTACGAGCAGTACTTC.

The V call is TRBV7-9, the J call TRBJ2-1; no clear D gene. Germline CDR1 reads SEHNR; CDR2 reads FQNEAQ (reference sequence). V shed 2 bases and J shed 6 bases, with 8 bases lying between them. The CDR3 is made up of 13 amino acids. In nucleotides, the CDR3 is TGTGCCAGCAGCTTAATAGTTGGCAATGAGCAGTTCTTC. It encodes CASSLIVGNEQFF.

The rearrangement uses TRBV29-1 and TRBJ1-1, with D maybe TRBD1 (6 bases). CDR1 and CDR2 from the germline V gene are SQVTM and ANQGSEA. V dropped 4 bases and J dropped 0 bases, with 12 bases sitting between them. This CDR3 is built from 14 residues. The CDR3 DNA follows: TGCAGCGTTGTCGACAGGCGCATGAACACTGAAGCTTTCTTT. It is translated as CSVVDRRMNTEAFF.

The V gene is TRBV2, the J gene TRBJ2-1; 7 nucleotides match TRBD2. In germline, CDR1 is SNHLY, CDR2 FYNNEI. The CDR3 spans 16 residues. V lost 5 bases to trimming and J lost 0 bases; unmatched junction nucleotides: 7. CDR3 sequence (DNA): TGTGCCAGCAGTCAGGGCCTAGCGGCCTCCTACAATGAGCAGTTCTTC. It codes for CASSQGLAASYNEQFF.

This clonotype was detected ten times or more. This chain uses TRBV12-3 or TRBV12-4 with TRBJ2-1, with TRBD2 as a possible D gene (6 bases). The CDR3 length is 15 residues. Trimming removed 6 bases from V and 0 bases from J, with 12 bases in between. DNA of the CDR3: TGTGCCAGCAGGGTCGGGGGAAGCTCCTACAATGAGCAGTTCTTC. Encoded protein: CASRVGGSSYNEQFF.

Here the CDR3 reads CSANIPGTGNYGYTF. The CDR3 coding sequence is TGCAGTGCTAATATCCCGGGGACAGGGAACTATGGCTACACCTTC. V usage is TRBV20-1 and J usage is TRBJ1-2; TRBD1 matches at 9 bases. The CDR3 sequence is 15 residues long. The J segment lost 2 bases and the V segment lost 4 bases, leaving 8 bases of the junction unmatched. CDR1 DFQATT and CDR2 SNEGSKA come from the germline V gene (reference sequence).

The V call is TRBV30, the J call TRBJ2-7, with 7 positions matching TRBD2. The germline gives CDR1 GTSNPN, CDR2 SVGIG (reference sequence). V dropped 8 bases and J dropped 2; count of bases not matched to a gene: 6. The CDR3 runs to 12 residues. The CDR3 region is CAAGGSTYEQYF. In DNA, the CDR3 is TGTGCCGCCGGGGGGTCCACCTACGAGCAGTACTTC.

The CDR3 is CASSRLADPYNEQFF. The CDR3 nucleotides are TGTGCCAGCAGCAGATTAGCGGATCCCTACAATGAGCAGTTCTTC. V usage is TRBV3-1 and J usage is TRBJ2-1, with D maybe TRBD2 (6 bases). Germline assignment: CDR1 LGHDT and CDR2 YNNKEL (reference sequence). Trimming stripped 5 bases from V and 2 bases from J, with 13 bases between. The CDR3 extends over 15 amino acids.

The chain employs TRBV6-1 and TRBJ2-3, with a tentative D call TRBD1 (6 bases). The CDR3 runs 15 residues. Trimming cost V 1 base and J 4 bases, with 12 bases left between them. Germline V gene data show CDR1 as MNHNS and CDR2 as SASEGT. The CDR3 region has the DNA TGTGCCAGCAGTGAAGTGGCAGGGGCCCCAGATACGCAGTATTTT. This encodes CASSEVAGAPDTQYF.

The V call is TRBV18, the J call TRBJ2-5; 7 bases map to TRBD1. Trimming removed 2 bases from V and 3 bases from J; junction bases left unmatched: 3. Germline V gives CDR1 KGHSH, CDR2 LQKENI. The CDR3 covers 14 residues. In DNA, the CDR3 is TGTGCCAGCTCACCATCCCAGGGGGAAGAGACCCAGTACTTC. Translation gives CASSPSQGEETQYF.

This clonotype was found a few times. V usage is TRBV12-3 or TRBV12-4 and J usage is TRBJ2-5, with 9 nucleotides matching TRBD2. The junction had 9 bases not matched to a gene; V was cut back by 7 bases and J by 0 bases. The CDR3 consists of 16 residues. CDR3 nucleotides: TGTGCCAGCACCCTAAGCGGGAGGAGGGACCAAGAGACCCAGTACTTC. Protein product: CASTLSGRRDQETQYF.

This clonotype was seen only a few times. V and J are TRBV28 and TRBJ2-3; D call uncertain. CDR1 and CDR2 (germline): MDHEN, SYDVKM. The CDR3 length is 13 residues. V was shortened by 1 base and J by 7 bases, with 9 bases between the two germline ends. DNA of the CDR3: TGTGCCAGCAGTTTATCGGTTCCGTATACGCAGTATTTT. This sequence encodes CASSLSVPYTQYF.

V is TRBV5-1 and J is TRBJ2-1; TRBD1 matches 9 bases. The CDR3 spans 16 residues. The germline gives CDR1 SGHRS, CDR2 YFSETQ. The V and J ends lost 4 bases and 7 bases, in that order; junction bases with no gene match: 12. The CDR3 DNA follows: TGCGCCAGCAGCCCTGGAATGGGACAGGGACTTAATGAGCAGTTCTTC. Protein: CASSPGMGQGLNEQFF.

The sample holds a few counts of this clonotype. CDR3 nucleotide sequence: TGTGCCAGCAGCACATACGGGGGGGGGGCCAACGTCCTGACTTTC. Translation: CASSTYGGGANVLTF. This chain connects TRBV9 to TRBJ2-6, with TRBD2 matching over 7 bases. Germline CDR1 and CDR2: SGDLS and YYNGEE. CDR3 length: 15 amino acids. The V gene end was trimmed by 4 bases and the J gene end by 4 bases; junction bases not matched to a gene: 5.

This chain links TRBV20-1 with TRBJ2-7; D is possibly TRBD2 (5 bases). The germline CDR1 and CDR2 sequences are DFQATT and SNEGSKA (reference sequence). The V and J ends lost 3 bases and 3 bases respectively, with 6 bases between them. The CDR3 is 11 amino acids. The CDR3 DNA reads as TGCAGTGCTAGCGGGAACTACGAGCAGTACTTC. This translates into CSASGNYEQYF.

This clonotype was counted between two and nine times. This sequence joins TRBV5-1 and TRBJ2-3; possibly TRBD2 for D (5 bases). The V end lost 0 bases, the J end lost 6 bases, and 11 bases lay between the germline ends. The CDR3 covers 14 residues. Germline CDR1 and CDR2: SGHRS and YFSETQ. CDR3 DNA: TGCGCCAGCAGCTTGGGGGGAGCCGGGGATACGCAGTATTTT. Translation: CASSLGGAGDTQYF.

This clonotype was picked up a small number of times. The junction departs from germline at one end; a sequencing error may be responsible. The genes are TRBV5-5 and TRBJ2-7; D possibly matches TRBD1 or TRBD2 (5 bases each). The CDR3 runs 10 residues. Germline CDR1 is SGHKS and CDR2 is YYEKEE (reference sequence). CDR3 sequence reads: CASPVRQRRF. The CDR3 DNA follows: TGTGCCAGCCCTGTTCGACAGCGGCGATTC.

This rearrangement joins TRBV7-2 to TRBJ1-4; weak D call: TRBD1 (6 bases). Germline CDR1 SGHTA, CDR2 FQGNSA. The CDR3 covers 14 residues. V was trimmed by 5 bases and J by 7 bases, leaving 14 bases between them. The CDR3 DNA reads TGTGCCAGCAGCCCAGGGGCGTTTGGTGAAAAACTGTTTTTT. Its translation: CASSPGAFGEKLFF.

This clonotype has only a few counts. The CDR3 DNA is TGTGCCAGCCGGAGAGTTGGCGAGCAGTACTTC. It specifies CASRRVGEQYF. The chain uses TRBV6-5 and TRBJ2-7; no clear D gene. Trimming shortened V by 8 bases and J by 6 bases, and 11 bases separated the two germline ends. This CDR3 spans 11 amino acids. Germline-derived CDR1 and CDR2 are MNHEY and SVGAGI.

This clonotype was counted a few times. The J gene is TRBJ1-1, the V gene TRBV20-1; no reliable D call. This CDR3 region has 11 residues. CDR1 is DFQATT and CDR2 is SNEGSKA in the germline V gene (reference sequence). V shed 4 bases and J shed 0 bases, with 3 bases lying between them. CDR3 loop: CSAIMNTEAFF. CDR3 bases: TGCAGTGCTATCATGAACACTGAAGCTTTCTTT.

The chain couples TRBV5-6 to TRBJ2-5; 7 bases line up with TRBD2. The CDR3 length is 12 residues. The ends lost 7 bases at V and 5 bases at J; junction bases unmatched: 5. The germline V gene has CDR1 SGHDT and CDR2 YYEEEE. The CDR3 is CASGGGVETQYF. The CDR3, as DNA: TGTGCCAGCGGGGGGGGTGTGGAGACCCAGTACTTC.

This clonotype showed up just a few times. V is TRBV20-1 and J is TRBJ2-3, with D maybe TRBD1 (6 bases). Germline CDR1 reads DFQATT; CDR2 reads SNEGSKA (reference sequence). V shed 5 bases and J shed 2 bases, with 17 bases lying between them. The CDR3 is 15 amino acids. This CDR3 reads CSAGGGWGSTDTQYF. CDR3 bases: TGCAGTGCTGGTGGGGGCTGGGGATCCACAGATACGCAGTATTTT.

This chain connects TRBV13 to TRBJ2-5, with 13 nucleotides matching TRBD2. J gave up 4 bases and V 5 bases, and 4 bases lay outside the gene matches. From germline, CDR1 is PRHDT and CDR2 FYEKMQ (reference sequence). This CDR3 region has 15 residues. For the CDR3, the DNA is TGTGCCAGCAGCCGGGGACTAGCGGGAACAGAGACCCAGTACTTC. This gives the protein CASSRGLAGTETQYF. Combining the CDR3 with reference TRBV13 and TRBJ2-5 gives the whole variable domain AAGVIQSPRHLIKEKRETATLKCYPIPRHDTVYWYQQGPGQDPQFLISFYEKMQSDKGSIPDRFSAQQFSDYHSELNMSSLELGDSALYFCASSRGLAGTETQYFGPGTRLLVL.

The V call is TRBV6-2 or TRBV6-3, the J call TRBJ2-7; D not certain. Trimming took off 0 bases at V and 5 bases at J, with 8 bases between the two ends. There are 13 residues in the CDR3. In germline, CDR1 is MNHEY, CDR2 SVGEGT. The CDR3 DNA sequence: TGTGCCAGCAGTTACTCGATGACAAACGAGCAGTACTTC. It translates to CASSYSMTNEQYF.

The chain couples TRBV12-5 to TRBJ1-1, with D tentatively TRBD1 (6 bases). The CDR3 covers 15 residues. V lost 1 base to trimming and J lost 3 bases, with 12 bases between them. Germline assignment: CDR1 LGHNT and CDR2 FRNRAP. The CDR3, as DNA: TGTGCTAGTGGTTTGGACAGGGCGTGGGACACTGAAGCTTTCTTT. This gives the protein CASGLDRAWDTEAFF.